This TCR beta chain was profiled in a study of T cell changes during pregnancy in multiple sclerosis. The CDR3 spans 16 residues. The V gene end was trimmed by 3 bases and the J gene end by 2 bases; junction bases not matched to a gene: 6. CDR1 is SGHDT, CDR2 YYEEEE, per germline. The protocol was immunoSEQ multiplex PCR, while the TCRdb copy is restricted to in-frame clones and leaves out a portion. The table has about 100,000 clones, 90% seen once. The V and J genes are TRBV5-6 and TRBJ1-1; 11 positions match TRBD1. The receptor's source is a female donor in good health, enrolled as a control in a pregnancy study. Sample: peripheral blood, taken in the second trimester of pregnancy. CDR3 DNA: TGTGCCAGCAGCTGGGACAGGGGGACGGAAAACACTGAAGCTTTCTTT. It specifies CASSWDRGTENTEAFF. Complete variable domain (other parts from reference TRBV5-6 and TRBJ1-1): DAGVTQSPTHLIKTRGQQVTLRCSPKSGHDTVSWYQQALGQGPQFIFQYYEEEERQRGNFPDRFSGHQFPNYSSELNVNALLLGDSALYLCASSWDRGTENTEAFFGQGTRLTVV.